These 20 T cell receptor beta chains share one sample of origin, sequenced in a study of molecular identifiers for immune sequencing clone quantification. Each CDR3 protein gets one entry after TCRdb re-called the PCR reads with MiXCR. The repertoire holds about 320,000 distinct CDR3 sequences, with roughly a quarter as singletons. Sequencing used naive CD8+ T cells from blood, with Jurkat cell RNA spiked in. Subset given: FACS-sorted CD8+CD4-CCR7+CD45RA+ naive T cells. These receptors were collected from a human donor in good health. Some libraries in this study had Jurkat cell RNA spiked in.

This clonotype turned up a few times. The chain joins TRBV24-1 to TRBJ2-1; D possibly corresponds to TRBD2 (5 bases). The ends were cut back, 5 bases at V and 10 bases at J, with 14 bases in the middle. This CDR3 has 13 residues. Germline CDR1 and CDR2: KGHDR and SFDVKD. CDR3 nucleotides: TGTGCCACCAGTGTTGGCGGACTGAGAGAGCAGTTCTTC. Translating it yields CATSVGGLREQFF.

This clonotype appeared a single time. This may be a read error, as it is one base from a much larger clone. The rearrangement joins TRBV5-6 to TRBJ1-6; 7 nucleotides match TRBD1. The CDR3 covers 16 residues. Germline V gene sequence: CDR1 SGHDT, CDR2 YYEEEE. The CDR3 reads CASSPTGSSYNSPLRF. CDR3 coding DNA: TGTGCCAGCAGCCCGACAGGGTCCTCCTATAATTCACCCCTCCGCTTT. Filled out from reference TRBV5-6 and TRBJ1-6, the complete variable domain reads DAGVTQSPTHLIKTRGQQVTLRCSPKSGHDTVSWYQQALGQGPQFIFQYYEEEERQRGNFPDRFSGHQFPNYSSELNVNALLLGDSALYLCASSPTGSSYNSPLRFGNGTRLTVT.

V and J are TRBV13 and TRBJ2-3; weak D call: TRBD2 (5 bases). V shed 1 base and J shed 3 bases, with 14 bases lying between them. Germline V gene sequence: CDR1 PRHDT, CDR2 FYEKMQ (reference sequence). The CDR3 covers 16 residues. CDR3 in amino acids: CASSLAGLSETDTQYF. The CDR3 DNA reads TGTGCCAGCAGCTTAGCCGGACTGAGTGAAACAGATACGCAGTATTTT.

This clonotype has a handful of counts. The V call is TRBV7-3, the J call TRBJ2-3; TRBD2 agrees at 12 bases. The CDR3 length is 20 residues. The germline V gene encodes CDR1 SGHTA and CDR2 FQGTGA. V gave up 5 bases and J gave up 0 bases; unmatched junction bases: 15. The CDR3 here is CASSMGPELAGGPSTDTQYF. The CDR3 bases are TGTGCCAGCAGCATGGGTCCGGAGCTAGCGGGAGGGCCAAGCACAGATACGCAGTATTTT.

The chain recombines TRBV6-2 or TRBV6-3 with TRBJ1-5; D possibly corresponds to TRBD1 (6 bases). Between the trimmed V and J ends, which lost 6 bases and 4 bases, there was a span of 10 bases. Germline CDR1 reads MNHEY; CDR2 reads SVGEGT. The CDR3 is 13 amino acids. The CDR3 nucleotides read TGTGCCAGCAGGCAGGGGTCGAATCAGCCCCAGCATTTT. Translation gives CASRQGSNQPQHF.

This clonotype has more than one count but fewer than ten. The chain carries TRBV27 and TRBJ1-2; D unclear. The germline V and J ends were trimmed by 5 bases and 1 base, with 11 bases remaining between them. This CDR3 spans 14 amino acids. The germline gives CDR1 MNHEY, CDR2 SMNVEV (reference sequence). As DNA, the CDR3 is TGTGCCAGCAGTCCCCTGAGGGATAACTATGGCTACACCTTC. Amino acid sequence: CASSPLRDNYGYTF.

A word on this clonotype: A junction end diverges from the germline sequence, so it may reflect a read error. The gene calls are TRBV2 and TRBJ2-5, with no clear D. The V gene's germline CDR1 is SNHLY and CDR2 FYNNEI. The CDR3 has 17 residues. This CDR3 reads CASREGSIGRNQETQYF. As DNA, the CDR3 is TGTGCCAGCAGGGAAGGTTCAATAGGTCGGAACCAAGAGACCCAGTACTTC. Combining the CDR3 with reference TRBV2 and TRBJ2-5 gives the whole variable domain EPEVTQTPSHQVTQMGQEVILRCVPISNHLYFYWYRQILGQKVEFLVSFYNNEISEKSEIFDDQFSVERPDGSNFTLKIRSTKLEDSAMYFCASREGSIGRNQETQYFGPGTRLLVL.

V is TRBV12-5 and J is TRBJ2-7; possibly TRBD1 for D (5 bases). The CDR3 spans 12 residues. Germline-derived CDR1 and CDR2 are LGHNT and FRNRAP. The V end lost 3 bases, the J end lost 6 bases, and 9 bases lay between the germline ends. The CDR3 DNA follows: TGTGCTAGTGGTTTCCCGACAGCCGAGCAGTACTTC. This translates into CASGFPTAEQYF.

This chain joins TRBV7-2 and TRBJ1-1; TRBD1 agrees at 9 bases. This CDR3 is built from 15 residues. The germline gives CDR1 SGHTA, CDR2 FQGNSA. V was pared by 4 bases and J by 5 bases, with 8 bases of the junction left unmatched. The CDR3 spells CASSYSTGGGTEAFF. CDR3 DNA sequence: TGTGCCAGCAGCTACTCGACAGGGGGGGGGACTGAAGCTTTCTTT. The full variable domain, in which reference TRBV7-2 and TRBJ1-1 provide the parts outside the CDR3, is GAGVSQSPSNKVTEKGKDVELRCDPISGHTALYWYRQSLGQGLEFLIYFQGNSAPDKSGLPSDRFSAERTGGSVSTLTIQRTQQEDSAVYLCASSYSTGGGTEAFFGQGTRLTVV.

This clonotype was seen more than once but under ten times. One base away lies a much larger clone, so this may be a sequencing read error. No conserved phenylalanine or tryptophan is present at the end of the CDR3, so a read error is the likely explanation. This rearrangement joins TRBV7-2 to TRBJ1-1, with no clear D. This CDR3 is 15 amino acids long. In germline, CDR1 is SGHTA, CDR2 FQGNSA. The ends were cut back, 1 base at V and 1 base at J, with 10 bases in the middle. CDR3 in DNA: TGTGCCAGCAGCTTAGTCCCAGTTGCGAACACTGAAGCTTTCCTT. Amino acid sequence: CASSLVPVANTEAFL.

This clonotype was counted many times. The chain has TRBV7-6 and TRBJ2-3; 10 bases align to TRBD2. Per the germline V gene, CDR1 is SGHVS and CDR2 is FNYEAQ. The CDR3 runs to 16 residues. After removal of 5 bases from V and 2 bases from J, the junction contained 7 bases not matched to a gene. CDR3 loop: CASSPSAGGFTDTQYF. In DNA, the CDR3 is TGTGCCAGCAGCCCTTCAGCGGGAGGGTTCACAGATACGCAGTATTTT.

Remarks on this clonotype: Given the absence of the conserved phenylalanine or tryptophan at the CDR3 end, a read error is likely. The chain links TRBV4-1 to TRBJ2-3; TRBD1 or TRBD2 may be the D gene (5 bases each). This CDR3 spans 14 amino acids. V lost 0 bases, J lost 5 bases, and 9 bases lay in between. CDR1 is MGHRA and CDR2 is YSYEKL in the germline V gene. CDR3 amino acids: CASSQDLGEDTQYL. The CDR3 DNA follows: TGCGCCAGCAGCCAAGATTTGGGGGAAGATACGCAGTATCTT.

Worth noting for this clonotype: This may arise from a read error, as a much more abundant clone is one base away. V is TRBV7-6 and J is TRBJ1-1; a weak D match, TRBD1 (5 bases). V lost 5 bases, J lost 5 bases, and 15 bases lay in between. The CDR3 runs to 14 residues. The V gene's germline CDR1 is SGHVS and CDR2 FNYEAQ. The CDR3 reads CASSPGDAGTEAFF. CDR3 sequence (DNA): TGTGCCAGCAGCCCGGGGGACGCGGGTACTGAAGCTTTCTTT.

A word on this clonotype: A much bigger clone sits one base away, suggesting this may be a read error. The chain combines TRBV30 with TRBJ1-4; D call uncertain. The V gene lost 3 bases and the J gene lost 3 bases, with 17 bases spanning the gap. This CDR3 is 16 amino acids long. CDR1 and CDR2 (germline): GTSNPN, SVGIG (reference sequence). CDR3 loop: CAWSLGVRAANEKLFF. The CDR3 region has the DNA TGTGCCTGGAGCCTAGGCGTGAGAGCAGCTAATGAAAAACTGTTTTTT.

This clonotype appeared a few times. The V gene is TRBV19, the J gene TRBJ2-2; the match to TRBD2 covers 9 bases. The CDR3 covers 15 residues. The trim removed 5 bases at V and 4 bases at J, leaving 5 bases unmatched. Germline assignment: CDR1 LNHDA and CDR2 SQIVND (reference sequence). Here the CDR3 reads CASSVAGVVTGELFF. In nucleotides, the CDR3 is TGTGCCAGTAGTGTAGCGGGAGTTGTCACCGGGGAGCTGTTTTTT.

The chain couples TRBV28 to TRBJ2-7; D is perhaps TRBD1 (7 bases). The CDR3 spans 15 residues. Per the germline V gene, CDR1 is MDHEN and CDR2 is SYDVKM. V gave up 2 bases and J gave up 5 bases, with 16 bases separating them. Here the CDR3 DNA reads TGTGCCAGCAGTTTACCAGGGGGGAAGCTGGACGAGCAGTACTTC. Translating it yields CASSLPGGKLDEQYF.

This clonotype was recorded only once. The conserved phenylalanine or tryptophan is not found at the CDR3 terminus, so this likely reflects a read error. This sequence joins TRBV28 and TRBJ2-5; 11 bases are shared with TRBD1. Trimming took 5 bases from V and 4 from J; bases not matched to a gene: 15. The CDR3 sequence is 18 residues long. Germline loops: CDR1 MDHEN, CDR2 SYDVKM. The CDR3: CASSLRRGQGVRRETQYY. CDR3 nucleotides: TGTGCCAGCAGTCTACGTAGGGGACAGGGGGTACGGCGAGAGACCCAGTACTAC.

Of note for this clonotype: Since a much larger clone is just one base distant, this may be a read error. This sequence joins TRBV29-1 and TRBJ1-5; no clear D gene. V dropped 3 bases and J dropped 15 bases, with 6 bases sitting between them. This CDR3 has 8 residues. CDR1 SQVTM and CDR2 ANQGSEA come from the germline V gene. As DNA, the CDR3 is TGCAGCGTTGATGGTCGGCATTTT. This codes for CSVDGRHF.

This clonotype was counted a few times. The chain has TRBV24-1 and TRBJ2-2; 9 bases fit TRBD1. The CDR3 loop spans 19 amino acids. Germline CDR1 KGHDR, CDR2 SFDVKD. Losses at the gene ends were 4 bases for V and 0 bases for J; bases not matched to a gene: 11. The CDR3 nucleotides read TGTGCCACCAGTGAGGGTCGAACAGGGGGCATCGCGAACACCGGGGAGCTGTTTTTT. This sequence encodes CATSEGRTGGIANTGELFF.

V usage is TRBV12-3 or TRBV12-4 and J usage is TRBJ2-3; 9 positions agree with TRBD1. The CDR3 has 16 amino acids. J was trimmed by 3 bases and V by 6 bases; bases with no gene match: 10. CDR3 in DNA: TGTGCCAGCAGGGGATCGTGGGACAGGGCTACAGATACGCAGTATTTT. Translation gives CASRGSWDRATDTQYF.